The clone carrying this T cell receptor (beta chain) showed up just a few times. What it binds is unknown. Per germline, CDR1 SGDLS and CDR2 YYNGEE. This CDR3 contains 15 residues. V was shortened by 4 bases and J by 5 bases, with 19 bases between the two germline ends. The data were taken from a study of a mutant IDH1 vaccine in newly diagnosed glioma. Sequenced by immunoSEQ multiplex PCR; TCRdb stores in-frame clones only, minus some. The sample holds tens of thousands of clones, about four fifths seen once. Time point specified: baseline, week 1 (first vaccination visit). The treatment: pre-vaccination baseline after standard-of-care therapy. Whole-study findings and limits: Most patients, approximately 93%, showed vaccine-induced immune responses.

Material: PBMCs, obtained from a glioma patient treated with radiotherapy, temozolomide or both. The receptor was derived from a woman in her 50s with glioma. V gene TRBV9 combines with J gene TRBJ2-7; perhaps D is TRBD1 or TRBD2 (6 bases each). CDR3 protein: CASSLDPGGVDEQYF. CDR3 nucleotide sequence: TGTGCCAGCAGCTTAGACCCCGGGGGCGTGGACGAGCAGTACTTC.